This T cell receptor beta chain emerged from a study of T cell repertoires in ileal Crohn's disease. Regarding the study as a whole: Every patient over 26.8% clonality showed endoscopic recurrence.

Notes on this clone: What it recognizes is unknown.

CDR1 SGHTA and CDR2 FQGTGA come from the germline V gene. The CDR3 loop spans 13 amino acids. The J segment lost 4 bases and the V segment lost 4 bases, leaving 1 base of the junction unmatched. Only in-frame clones appear in the TCRdb table, and some are missing; sequencing was by immunoSEQ multiplex PCR. This table holds tens of thousands of clones, 81% found once. Sequencing input: ileal tissue. V usage is TRBV7-3 and J usage is TRBJ1-2, with 9 bases that match TRBD1. The receptor comes from an adult with Crohn's disease. As DNA, the CDR3 is TGTGCCAGCAGCTCGGGACAGGGCTATGGCTACACCTTC. It codes for CASSSGQGYGYTF.